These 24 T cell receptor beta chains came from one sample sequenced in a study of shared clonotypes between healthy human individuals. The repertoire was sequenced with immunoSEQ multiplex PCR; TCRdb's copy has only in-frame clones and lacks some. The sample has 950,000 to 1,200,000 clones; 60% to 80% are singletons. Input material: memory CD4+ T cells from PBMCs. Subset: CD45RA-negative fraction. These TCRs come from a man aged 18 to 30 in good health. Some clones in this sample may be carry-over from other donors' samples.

CDR3 DNA sequence: TGCAGCGCACTAGCGGGATTTACCTACAATGAGCAGTTCTTC. Translation gives CSALAGFTYNEQFF. The V gene is TRBV29-1, the J gene TRBJ2-1, with 10 nucleotides matching TRBD2. This CDR3 has 14 residues. Per the germline V gene, CDR1 is SQVTM and CDR2 is ANQGSEA. Germline trimming cut 7 bases from V and 2 bases from J; bases unmatched to any gene: 5.

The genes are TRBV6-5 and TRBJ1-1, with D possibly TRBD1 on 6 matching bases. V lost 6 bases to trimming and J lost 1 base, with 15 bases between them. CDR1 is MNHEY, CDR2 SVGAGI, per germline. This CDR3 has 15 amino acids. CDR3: CASSLGGAGNTEAFF. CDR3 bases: TGTGCCAGCAGCCTGGGGGGGGCGGGGAACACTGAAGCTTTCTTT.

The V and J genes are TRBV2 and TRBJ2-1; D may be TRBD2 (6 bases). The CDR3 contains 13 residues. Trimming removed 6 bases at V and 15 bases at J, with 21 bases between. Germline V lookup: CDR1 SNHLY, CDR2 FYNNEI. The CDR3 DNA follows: TGTGCCAGCAGCGCTCCGGGACTGATCTCTCTGTTCTTC. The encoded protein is CASSAPGLISLFF. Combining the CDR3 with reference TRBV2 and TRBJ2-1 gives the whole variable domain EPEVTQTPSHQVTQMGQEVILRCVPISNHLYFYWYRQILGQKVEFLVSFYNNEISEKSEIFDDQFSVERPDGSNFTLKIRSTKLEDSAMYFCASSAPGLISLFFGPGTRLTVL.

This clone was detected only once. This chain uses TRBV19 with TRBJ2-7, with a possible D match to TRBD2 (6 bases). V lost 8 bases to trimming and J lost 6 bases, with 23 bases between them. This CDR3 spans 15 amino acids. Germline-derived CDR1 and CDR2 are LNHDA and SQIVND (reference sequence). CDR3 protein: CASSPRRVAGFEQYF. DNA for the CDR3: TGTGCCAGTTCTCCCCGGAGGGTCGCGGGTTTCGAGCAGTACTTC.

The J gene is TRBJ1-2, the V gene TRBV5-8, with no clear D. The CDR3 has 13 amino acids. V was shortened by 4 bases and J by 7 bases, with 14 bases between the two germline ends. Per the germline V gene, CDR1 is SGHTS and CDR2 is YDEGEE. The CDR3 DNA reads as TGTGCCAGCAGCACCGGGAACCCCTTTGGCTACACCTTC. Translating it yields CASSTGNPFGYTF.

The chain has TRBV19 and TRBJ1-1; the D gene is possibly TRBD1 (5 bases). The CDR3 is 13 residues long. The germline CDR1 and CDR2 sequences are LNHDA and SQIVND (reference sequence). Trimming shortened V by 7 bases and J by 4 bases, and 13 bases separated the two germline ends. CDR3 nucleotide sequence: TGTGCCAGTAAGGGCCCAGGGTTCACTGAAGCTTTCTTT. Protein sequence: CASKGPGFTEAFF. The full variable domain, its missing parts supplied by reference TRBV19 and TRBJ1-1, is DGGITQSPKYLFRKEGQNVTLSCEQNLNHDAMYWYRQDPGQGLRLIYYSQIVNDFQKGDIAEGYSVSREKKESFPLTVTSAQKNPTAFYLCASKGPGFTEAFFGQGTRLTVV.

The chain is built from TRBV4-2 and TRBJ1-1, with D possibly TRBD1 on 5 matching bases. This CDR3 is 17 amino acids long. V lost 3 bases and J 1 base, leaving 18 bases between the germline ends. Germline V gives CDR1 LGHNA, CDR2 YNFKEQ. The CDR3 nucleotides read TGTGCCAGCAGCCAGAATCCAGGAGGACAACGGAACACTGAAGCTTTCTTT. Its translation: CASSQNPGGQRNTEAFF.

This chain's CDR3 is CASRPQGYGSEQFF. As DNA, the CDR3 is TGTGCCAGCAGACCCCAGGGGTACGGGAGTGAGCAGTTCTTC. The chain employs TRBV6-1 and TRBJ2-1; D may be TRBD1 or TRBD2 (6 bases each). In germline, CDR1 is MNHNS, CDR2 SASEGT. Trimming took off 6 bases at V and 9 bases at J, with 18 bases between the two ends. The CDR3 is made up of 14 amino acids.

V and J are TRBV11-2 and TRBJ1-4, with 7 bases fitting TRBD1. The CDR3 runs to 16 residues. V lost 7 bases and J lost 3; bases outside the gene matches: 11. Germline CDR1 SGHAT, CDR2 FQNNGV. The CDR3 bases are TGTGCCAGCACCTGGGGGAGGGGGCGGGCTAATGAAAAACTGTTTTTT. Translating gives CASTWGRGRANEKLFF.

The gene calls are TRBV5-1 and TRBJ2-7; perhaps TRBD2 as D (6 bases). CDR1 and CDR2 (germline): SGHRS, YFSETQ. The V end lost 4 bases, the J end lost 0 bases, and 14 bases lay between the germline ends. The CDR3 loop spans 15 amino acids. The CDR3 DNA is TGCGCCAGCAGCACCGGACTACTCAGCTCCTACGAGCAGTACTTC. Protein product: CASSTGLLSSYEQYF.

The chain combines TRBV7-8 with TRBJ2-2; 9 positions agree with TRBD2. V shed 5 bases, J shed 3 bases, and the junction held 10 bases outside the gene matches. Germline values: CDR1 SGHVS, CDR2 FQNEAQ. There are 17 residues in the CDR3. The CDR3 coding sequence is TGTGCCAGCAGCCAAGTTAGCGGGAGTGGCGACACCGGGGAGCTGTTTTTT. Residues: CASSQVSGSGDTGELFF.

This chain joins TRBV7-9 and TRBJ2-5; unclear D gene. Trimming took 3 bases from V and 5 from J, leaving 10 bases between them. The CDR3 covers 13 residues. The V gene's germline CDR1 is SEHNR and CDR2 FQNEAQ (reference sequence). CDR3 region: CASSFRSMETQYF. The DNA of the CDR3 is TGTGCCAGCAGCTTCCGGTCCATGGAGACCCAGTACTTC. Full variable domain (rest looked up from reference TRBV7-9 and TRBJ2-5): DTGVSQNPRHKITKRGQNVTFRCDPISEHNRLYWYRQTLGQGPEFLTYFQNEAQLEKSRLLSDRFSAERPKGSFSTLEIQRTEQGDSAMYLCASSFRSMETQYFGPGTRLLVL.

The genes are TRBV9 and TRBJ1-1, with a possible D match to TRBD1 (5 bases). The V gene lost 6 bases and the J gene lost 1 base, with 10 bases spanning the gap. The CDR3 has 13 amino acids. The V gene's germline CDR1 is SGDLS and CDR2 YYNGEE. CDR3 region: CASTKDTNTEAFF. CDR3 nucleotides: TGTGCCAGCACGAAGGACACGAACACTGAAGCTTTCTTT.

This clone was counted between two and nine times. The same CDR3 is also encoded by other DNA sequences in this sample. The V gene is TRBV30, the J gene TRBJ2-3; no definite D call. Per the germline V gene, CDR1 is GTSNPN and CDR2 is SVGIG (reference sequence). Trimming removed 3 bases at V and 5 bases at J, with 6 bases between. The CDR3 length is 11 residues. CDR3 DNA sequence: TGTGCCTGGAGCCCACGAGATACGCAGTATTTT. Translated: CAWSPRDTQYF.

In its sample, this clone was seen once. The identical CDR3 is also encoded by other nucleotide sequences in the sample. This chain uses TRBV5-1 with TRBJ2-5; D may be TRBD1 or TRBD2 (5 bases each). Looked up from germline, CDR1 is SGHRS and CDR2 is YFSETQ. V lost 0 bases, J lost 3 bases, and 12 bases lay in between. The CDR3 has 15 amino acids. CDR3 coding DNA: TGCGCCAGCAGCTTGGCCGGGACCAGTGAAGAGACCCAGTACTTC. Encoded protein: CASSLAGTSEETQYF. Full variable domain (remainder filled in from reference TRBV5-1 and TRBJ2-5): KAGVTQTPRYLIKTRGQQVTLSCSPISGHRSVSWYQQTPGQGLQFLFEYFSETQRNKGNFPGRFSGRQFSNSRSEMNVSTLELGDSALYLCASSLAGTSEETQYFGPGTRLLVL.

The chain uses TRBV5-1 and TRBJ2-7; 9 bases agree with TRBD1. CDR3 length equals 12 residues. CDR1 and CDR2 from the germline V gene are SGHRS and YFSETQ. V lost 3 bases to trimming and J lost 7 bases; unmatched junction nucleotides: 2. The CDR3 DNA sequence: TGCGCCAGCAGCTGGGACAGGGAAGAGCAGTACTTC. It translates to CASSWDREEQYF.

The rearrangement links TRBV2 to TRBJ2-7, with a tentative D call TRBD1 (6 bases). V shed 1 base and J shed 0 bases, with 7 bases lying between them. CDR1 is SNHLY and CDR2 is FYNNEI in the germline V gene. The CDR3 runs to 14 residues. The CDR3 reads CASSEEQGSYEQYF. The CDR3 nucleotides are TGTGCCAGCAGTGAAGAACAGGGCTCCTACGAGCAGTACTTC.

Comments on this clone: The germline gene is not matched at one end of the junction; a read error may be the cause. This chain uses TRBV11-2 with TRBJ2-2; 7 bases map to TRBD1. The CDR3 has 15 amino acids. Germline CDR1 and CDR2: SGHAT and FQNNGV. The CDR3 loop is CAGSQGTVPTGELFF. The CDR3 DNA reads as TGTGCCGGCAGCCAAGGGACAGTCCCGACCGGGGAGCTGTTTTTT. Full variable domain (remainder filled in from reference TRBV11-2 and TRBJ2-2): EAGVAQSPRYKIIEKRQSVAFWCNPISGHATLYWYQQILGQGPKLLIQFQNNGVVDDSQLPKDRFSAERLKGVDSTLKIQPAKLEDSAVYLCAGSQGTVPTGELFFGEGSRLTVL.

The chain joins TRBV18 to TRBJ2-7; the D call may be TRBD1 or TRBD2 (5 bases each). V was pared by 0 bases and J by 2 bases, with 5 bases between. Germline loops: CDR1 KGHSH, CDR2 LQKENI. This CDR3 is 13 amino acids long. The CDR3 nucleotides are TGTGCCAGCTCACCACCGGGGGCCTACGAGCAGTACTTC. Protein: CASSPPGAYEQYF. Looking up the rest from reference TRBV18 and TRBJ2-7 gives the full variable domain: NAGVMQNPRHLVRRRGQEARLRCSPMKGHSHVYWYRQLPEEGLKFMVYLQKENIIDESGMPKERFSAEFPKEGPSILRIQQVVRGDSAAYFCASSPPGAYEQYFGPGTRLTVT.

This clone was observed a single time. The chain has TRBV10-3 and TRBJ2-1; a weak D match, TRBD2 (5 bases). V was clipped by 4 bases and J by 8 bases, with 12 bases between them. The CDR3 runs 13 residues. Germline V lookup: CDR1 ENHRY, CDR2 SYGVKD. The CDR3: CAISVTTTDEQFF. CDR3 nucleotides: TGTGCCATCAGTGTGACTACCACCGATGAGCAGTTCTTC.

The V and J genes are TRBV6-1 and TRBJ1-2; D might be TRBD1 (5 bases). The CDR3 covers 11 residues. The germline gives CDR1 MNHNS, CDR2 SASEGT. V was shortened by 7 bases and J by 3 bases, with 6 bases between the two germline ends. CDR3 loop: CASKGDYGYTF. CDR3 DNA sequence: TGTGCCAGCAAAGGGGACTATGGCTACACCTTC.

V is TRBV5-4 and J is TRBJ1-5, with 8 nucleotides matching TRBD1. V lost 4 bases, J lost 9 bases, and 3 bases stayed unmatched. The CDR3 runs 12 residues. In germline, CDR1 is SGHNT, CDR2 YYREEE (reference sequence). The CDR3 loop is CASSRDRGPQHF. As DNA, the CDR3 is TGTGCCAGCAGCCGCGACAGGGGGCCCCAGCATTTT.

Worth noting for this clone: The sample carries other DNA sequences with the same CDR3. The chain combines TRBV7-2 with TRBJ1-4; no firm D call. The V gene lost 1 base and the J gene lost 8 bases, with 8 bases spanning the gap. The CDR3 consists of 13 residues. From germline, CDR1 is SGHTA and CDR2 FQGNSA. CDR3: CASSLERGEKLFF. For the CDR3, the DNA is TGTGCCAGCAGCTTAGAACGAGGAGAAAAACTGTTTTTT.

CDR3: CASSGYNEQFF. CDR3 DNA sequence: TGTGCCAGCAGCGGTTACAATGAGCAGTTCTTC. This chain uses TRBV9 with TRBJ2-1; no clear D. Trimming pared 3 bases from V and 4 bases from J, leaving 2 bases between. The CDR3 length is 11 residues. Per germline, CDR1 SGDLS and CDR2 YYNGEE. The full variable domain, rest sourced from reference TRBV9 and TRBJ2-1, is DSGVTQTPKHLITATGQRVTLRCSPRSGDLSVYWYQQSLDQGLQFLIQYYNGEERAKGNILERFSAQQFPDLHSELNLSSLELGDSALYFCASSGYNEQFFGPGTRLTVL.